This TCR beta chain was sequenced for a study of blood T cells in healthy people across ages. Through a sample-barcoded 5' primer and a J-beta primer mix, a second PCR was run for about 6 to 11 cycles. TCRdb redid the calling of the 5' RACE reads with MiXCR, one entry per CDR3 protein. Of around 670,000 distinct CDR3 sequences detected, approximately 30% appear once; the ten largest clones hold 15% to 18%. Total RNA was extracted at no less than 5 micrograms per sample. The CDR3 consists of 13 residues. Germline CDR1 and CDR2: MDHEN and SYDVKM. Trimming shortened V by 10 bases and J by 5 bases, and 17 bases separated the two germline ends. In its sample, this clonotype was seen once. Antigen specificity is unknown. Overall study results and limits: Diversity of TCR beta correlated strongly with naive T cell percentage.

The sample taken for sequencing was blood. The clonotype was recovered from a woman aged 80 or over in good health. The rearrangement uses TRBV28 and TRBJ2-5; TRBD1 is a possible D gene (6 bases). The CDR3 spells CATSPRGKETQYF. DNA of the CDR3: TGTGCCACCAGCCCCAGGGGCAAGGAGACCCAGTACTTC.